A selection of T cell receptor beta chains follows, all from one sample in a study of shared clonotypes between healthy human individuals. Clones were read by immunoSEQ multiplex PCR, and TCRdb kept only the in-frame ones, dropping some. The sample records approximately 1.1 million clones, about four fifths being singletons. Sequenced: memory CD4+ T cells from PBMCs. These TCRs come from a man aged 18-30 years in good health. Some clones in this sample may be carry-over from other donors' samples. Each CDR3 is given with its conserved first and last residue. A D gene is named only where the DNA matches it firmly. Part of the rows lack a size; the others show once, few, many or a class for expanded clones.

CDR3: CASSESAIGRGTQYF
DNA: TGTGCCAGCAGTGAATCGGCGATAGGGCGGGGGACCCAGTACTTC
D: NA
size: NA
V: TRBV6-1
J: TRBJ2-5

CDR3: CASSLLSTYNEQFF
DNA: TGTGCCAGCAGCTTACTCTCAACTTACAATGAGCAGTTCTTC
D: NA
size: few
V: TRBV7-2
J: TRBJ2-1

CDR3: CASSLASGHRGGTDTQYF
DNA: TGTGCCAGCAGCTTGGCGTCGGGACACCGGGGAGGCACAGATACGCAGTATTTT
D: NA
size: NA
V: TRBV7-9
J: TRBJ2-3

CDR3: CASSISGGRYGYTF
DNA: TGTGCCAGTAGTATCTCAGGGGGCCGCTATGGCTACACCTTC
D: TRBD1
size: NA
V: TRBV19
J: TRBJ1-2

CDR3: CASSLRGFETDTQYF
DNA: TGTGCCAGCAGCCTCCGGGGGTTCGAGACAGATACGCAGTATTTT
D: NA
size: once
V: TRBV9
J: TRBJ2-3

CDR3: CASSLVVNQPQHF
DNA: TGTGCCAGCAGCTTAGTAGTGAATCAGCCCCAGCATTTT
D: NA
size: NA
V: TRBV7-2
J: TRBJ1-5

CDR3: CASSLFQVSGELFF
DNA: TGTGCCAGCAGTCTTTTTCAGGTCTCCGGGGAGCTGTTTTTT
D: NA
size: NA
V: TRBV11-2
J: TRBJ2-2

CDR3: CASSLYWGSGLSSGNTIYF
DNA: TGTGCCAGCAGTTTGTATTGGGGTTCAGGACTGAGCTCTGGAAACACCATATATTTT
D: NA
size: NA
V: TRBV28
J: TRBJ1-3

CDR3: CASSEAVAGAKNIQYF
DNA: TGCGCCAGCAGTGAGGCGGTCGCGGGAGCTAAAAACATTCAGTACTTC
D: TRBD2
size: NA
V: TRBV10-1
J: TRBJ2-4

CDR3: CASSPGTGEGYGYTF
DNA: TGTGCCAGTAGCCCCGGGACAGGGGAGGGCTATGGCTACACCTTC
D: TRBD1
size: NA
V: TRBV19
J: TRBJ1-2

CDR3: CAWSQGYGYTF
DNA: TGTGCCTGGAGTCAGGGGTATGGCTACACCTTC
D: NA
size: few
V: TRBV30
J: TRBJ1-2

CDR3: CASSEGLPVYEQYF
DNA: TGTGCCAGCAGTGAGGGGCTCCCGGTCTACGAGCAGTACTTC
D: NA
size: NA
V: TRBV2
J: TRBJ2-7

CDR3: CASSHHDREDQPQHF
DNA: TGTGCCAGCAGCCACCACGACAGGGAGGATCAGCCCCAGCATTTT
D: TRBD1
size: NA
V: TRBV6-6
J: TRBJ1-5

CDR3: CASSFRRETQYF
DNA: TGTGCCAGCAGCTTTAGGCGAGAGACCCAGTACTTC
D: NA
size: NA
V: TRBV7-9
J: TRBJ2-5

CDR3: CASSVQGPGEQYF
DNA: TGTGCCAGCAGCGTGCAGGGCCCAGGCGAGCAGTACTTC
D: NA
size: NA
V: TRBV7-3
J: TRBJ2-7

CDR3: CASSQEGGVGLAGPYQNEQFF
DNA: TGTGCCAGCAGCCAAGAAGGTGGTGTGGGACTAGCGGGACCCTACCAAAATGAGCAGTTCTTC
D: TRBD2
size: NA
V: TRBV4-2
J: TRBJ2-1

CDR3: CASSDRGTDTQYF
DNA: TGTGCCAGCAGTGACAGGGGCACAGATACGCAGTATTTT
D: TRBD1
size: NA
V: TRBV6-6
J: TRBJ2-3

CDR3: CASREASDSGELFF
DNA: TGTGCCTCCCGGGAGGCTAGCGACTCCGGGGAGCTGTTTTTT
D: TRBD2
size: NA
V: TRBV9
J: TRBJ2-2

CDR3: CSVTSPSIQSRANVLTF
DNA: TGCAGCGTTACATCACCAAGCATACAAAGTCGGGCCAACGTCCTGACTTTC
D: NA
size: NA
V: TRBV29-1
J: TRBJ2-6